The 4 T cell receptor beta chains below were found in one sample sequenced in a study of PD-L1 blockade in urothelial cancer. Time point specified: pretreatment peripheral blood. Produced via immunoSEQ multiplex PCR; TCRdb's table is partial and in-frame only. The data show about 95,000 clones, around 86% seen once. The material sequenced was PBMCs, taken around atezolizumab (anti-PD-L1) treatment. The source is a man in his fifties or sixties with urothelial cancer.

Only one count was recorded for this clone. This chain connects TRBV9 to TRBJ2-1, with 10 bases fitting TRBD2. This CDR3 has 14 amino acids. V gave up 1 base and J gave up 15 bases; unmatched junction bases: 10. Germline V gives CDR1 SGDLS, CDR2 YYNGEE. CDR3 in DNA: TGTGCCAGCAGCGTACTAACTAGCGGGGATCGTTTGTTCTTC. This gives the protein CASSVLTSGDRLFF.

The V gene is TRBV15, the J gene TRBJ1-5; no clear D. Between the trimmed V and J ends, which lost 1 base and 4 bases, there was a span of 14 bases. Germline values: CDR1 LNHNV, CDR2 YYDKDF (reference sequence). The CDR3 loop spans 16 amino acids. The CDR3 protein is CATSRGAVSANQPQHF. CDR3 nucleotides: TGTGCCACCAGCAGAGGAGCCGTTTCAGCGAATCAGCCCCAGCATTTT.

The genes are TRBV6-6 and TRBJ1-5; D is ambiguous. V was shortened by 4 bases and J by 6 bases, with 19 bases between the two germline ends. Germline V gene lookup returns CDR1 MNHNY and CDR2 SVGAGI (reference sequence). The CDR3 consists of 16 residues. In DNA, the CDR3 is TGTGCCAGCAGTTCGACGGCCTCGTTGGAGGCTCAGCCCCAGCATTTT. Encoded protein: CASSSTASLEAQPQHF.

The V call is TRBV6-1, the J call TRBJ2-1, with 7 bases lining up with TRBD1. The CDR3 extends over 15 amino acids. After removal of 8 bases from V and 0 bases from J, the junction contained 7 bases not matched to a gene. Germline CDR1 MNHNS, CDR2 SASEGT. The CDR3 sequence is CASVRQGSSYNEQFF. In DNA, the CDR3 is TGTGCCAGCGTGCGACAGGGAAGCTCCTACAATGAGCAGTTCTTC.